Following are 30 T cell receptor beta chains from one sample sequenced in a study of cytomegalovirus exposure and HLA in healthy donors. Method: immunoSEQ multiplex PCR; TCRdb's copy keeps in-frame clones and lacks some. The sample has roughly 200,000 clones; about three quarters are singletons. The sample comprised PBMCs. The receptors originated from a woman in her 30s in good health and CMV-seronegative.

V gene TRBV4-1 combines with J gene TRBJ2-7; 7 bases match TRBD2. This CDR3 contains 16 residues. V lost 3 bases and J lost 3; bases outside the gene matches: 11. From germline, CDR1 is MGHRA and CDR2 YSYEKL. The CDR3 reads CASSHLALAASYEQYF. Here the CDR3 DNA reads TGCGCCAGCAGCCACCTCGCGCTAGCGGCGAGCTACGAGCAGTACTTC.

The chain carries TRBV5-4 and TRBJ2-1; TRBD2 might be the D (6 bases). The CDR3 spans 15 residues. Germline assignment: CDR1 SGHNT and CDR2 YYREEE (reference sequence). V shed 1 base and J shed 2 bases, with 10 bases lying between them. DNA of the CDR3: TGTGCCAGCAGCTTGACGGGGGAGACCTACAATGAGCAGTTCTTC. This translates into CASSLTGETYNEQFF.

V usage is TRBV7-8 and J usage is TRBJ2-2; 8 bases fit TRBD2. The CDR3 runs 17 residues. Germline trimming cut 0 bases from V and 5 bases from J; bases unmatched to any gene: 8. Germline V gene lookup returns CDR1 SGHVS and CDR2 FQNEAQ. DNA for the CDR3: TGTGCCAGCAGCTTAGCAGCCGGGAGGGATCGGACCGGGGAGCTGTTTTTT. This translates into CASSLAAGRDRTGELFF.

V gene TRBV7-2 combines with J gene TRBJ2-4, with 8 bases aligning to TRBD1. Germline V gene data show CDR1 as SGHTA and CDR2 as FQGNSA. V was pared by 4 bases and J by 11 bases, with 4 bases of the junction left unmatched. The CDR3 runs to 12 residues. The CDR3 DNA reads as TGTGCCAGCAGCTCCCAGGGGGCTGTTCAGTACTTC. Translation gives CASSSQGAVQYF.

The rearrangement links TRBV6-1 to TRBJ2-4; TRBD2 matches 8 bases. The V gene's germline CDR1 is MNHNS and CDR2 SASEGT. V lost 1 base to trimming and J lost 16 bases; unmatched junction nucleotides: 12. The CDR3 is made up of 14 amino acids. CDR3 loop: CASSEDPAGALVYF. DNA for the CDR3: TGTGCCAGCAGTGAAGACCCAGCGGGGGCCTTGGTATACTTC.

As to this clone: At one boundary the junction diverges from the germline segment, which might be a read error. The chain joins TRBV7-2 to TRBJ2-7, with D possibly being TRBD2 (7 bases). The CDR3 is 11 residues long. CDR1 is SGHTA and CDR2 is FQGNSA in the germline V gene. The CDR3 protein is CATSGRGELYF. The CDR3 coding sequence is TGTGCCACCTCAGGGAGGGGGGAGCTGTACTTC. Using reference TRBV7-2 and TRBJ2-7 for the parts outside the CDR3, the full variable domain is GAGVSQSPSNKVTEKGKDVELRCDPISGHTALYWYRQSLGQGLEFLIYFQGNSAPDKSGLPSDRFSAERTGGSVSTLTIQRTQQEDSAVYLCATSGRGELYFGPGTRLTVT.

V is TRBV9 and J is TRBJ2-2; D is uncertain. Germline values: CDR1 SGDLS, CDR2 YYNGEE. The V end was cut by 0 bases, the J end by 3 bases, with 21 bases between. CDR3 length: 19 amino acids. This chain's CDR3 is CASSVGYGSARSDTGELFF. The DNA of the CDR3 is TGTGCCAGCAGCGTAGGTTATGGGTCAGCCCGCAGCGACACCGGGGAGCTGTTTTTT.

There are a few counts of this clone. The CDR3: CASSSAGQGEKLFF. The CDR3 coding sequence is TGTGCCAGCAGCTCTGCGGGACAGGGGGAAAAACTGTTTTTT. V usage is TRBV5-4 and J usage is TRBJ1-4, with 10 bases that match TRBD1. The germline V gene encodes CDR1 SGHNT and CDR2 YYREEE (reference sequence). CDR3 length: 14 residues. V was pared by 3 bases and J by 8 bases, with 4 bases of the junction left unmatched.

The V call is TRBV28, the J call TRBJ1-5; D not resolved. The V and J ends lost 5 bases and 0 bases respectively, with 11 bases between them. CDR3 size: 15 residues. Germline CDR1 reads MDHEN; CDR2 reads SYDVKM. CDR3 sequence reads: CASSRGGNSNQPQHF. CDR3 DNA sequence: TGTGCCAGCAGTCGAGGCGGAAATAGCAATCAGCCCCAGCATTTT.

The V call is TRBV30, the J call TRBJ1-5; D perhaps matches TRBD1 (6 bases). The V end lost 4 bases, the J end lost 7 bases, and 20 bases lay between the germline ends. This CDR3 spans 15 amino acids. Germline V gene sequence: CDR1 GTSNPN, CDR2 SVGIG (reference sequence). The DNA for the CDR3 is TGTGCCTGGAAAGGGGGAAATTCCTGGGTCCAGCCCCAGCATTTT. It translates to CAWKGGNSWVQPQHF.

V and J are TRBV5-6 and TRBJ1-5; D is possibly TRBD1 (6 bases). Trimming removed 2 bases from V and 3 bases from J, with 15 bases in between. The CDR3 is 16 residues long. Per germline, CDR1 SGHDT and CDR2 YYEEEE. The CDR3 region has the DNA TGTGCCAGCAGCTTTAGACAGGCAGGCCTCAATCAGCCCCAGCATTTT. Translated: CASSFRQAGLNQPQHF.

The chain has TRBV6-6 and TRBJ2-7; the D is unclear. V was clipped by 2 bases and J by 4 bases, with 3 bases between them. CDR3 length: 11 residues. Looked up from germline, CDR1 is MNHNY and CDR2 is SVGAGI (reference sequence). This chain's CDR3 is CASSYEYEQYF. CDR3 nucleotides: TGTGCCAGCAGTTACGAGTACGAGCAGTACTTC.

Turning to this clone: This specimen includes other DNA sequences encoding the same CDR3. The chain couples TRBV6-5 to TRBJ1-1; 7 bases map to TRBD1. Looked up from germline, CDR1 is MNHEY and CDR2 is SVGAGI. The trim removed 6 bases at V and 1 base at J, leaving 2 bases unmatched. This CDR3 region has 13 residues. In DNA, the CDR3 is TGTGCCAGCAGGAGGACAGGGAACACTGAAGCTTTCTTT. Its translation is CASRRTGNTEAFF.

The chain combines TRBV14 with TRBJ1-1; D gene uncertain. Trimming stripped 7 bases from V and 8 bases from J, with 17 bases between. Per germline, CDR1 SGHDN and CDR2 FVKESK. The CDR3 contains 13 residues. The CDR3 bases are TGTGCCAGCAACCTCGACGGGTCCCAGGAAGCTTTCTTT. This encodes CASNLDGSQEAFF.

The chain links TRBV29-1 to TRBJ1-2, with 8 bases identical to TRBD1. Trimming removed 7 bases from V and 3 bases from J; junction bases left unmatched: 1. Germline V gene data show CDR1 as SQVTM and CDR2 as ANQGSEA. This CDR3 comprises 11 residues. The CDR3 region is CSAGQDYGYTF. The DNA of the CDR3 is TGCAGCGCGGGACAGGACTATGGCTACACCTTC.

The chain carries TRBV6-5 and TRBJ1-4; 7 bases match TRBD1. Trimming at V came to 1 base and at J to 8 bases, leaving 7 bases not matched to a gene. CDR1 and CDR2 from the germline V gene are MNHEY and SVGAGI. The CDR3 spans 15 residues. The CDR3: CASSYWGRGEEKLFF. DNA for the CDR3: TGTGCCAGCAGTTACTGGGGCAGGGGGGAAGAAAAACTGTTTTTT.

The chain couples TRBV11-2 to TRBJ1-4, with 9 bases aligning to TRBD1. The length of the CDR3 is 12 residues. Trimming took 6 bases from V and 13 from J; bases not matched to a gene: 6. CDR1 is SGHAT, CDR2 FQNNGV, per germline. In nucleotides, the CDR3 is TGTGCCAGCAGTCTAGGACAGGGGCGACTGTTTTTT. Its translation is CASSLGQGRLFF.

The chain employs TRBV6-1 and TRBJ2-7, with 8 nucleotides matching TRBD2. The CDR3 extends over 15 amino acids. Losses at the gene ends were 7 bases for V and 2 bases for J; bases not matched to a gene: 10. Germline assignment: CDR1 MNHNS and CDR2 SASEGT. The CDR3 coding sequence is TGTGCCAGCACCATTCCCACTAGCGGAGCCTACGAGCAGTACTTC. The encoded protein is CASTIPTSGAYEQYF.

The genes are TRBV18 and TRBJ1-5; TRBD1 aligns across 11 bases. V lost 6 bases and J lost 5; bases outside the gene matches: 3. This CDR3 is built from 14 residues. Looked up from germline, CDR1 is KGHSH and CDR2 is LQKENI. CDR3 nucleotides: TGTGCCAGCTCCCTGGACAGGGGGCATCAGCCCCAGCATTTT. This sequence encodes CASSLDRGHQPQHF. The entire variable domain, with the rest obtained from reference TRBV18 and TRBJ1-5, is as follows: NAGVMQNPRHLVRRRGQEARLRCSPMKGHSHVYWYRQLPEEGLKFMVYLQKENIIDESGMPKERFSAEFPKEGPSILRIQQVVRGDSAAYFCASSLDRGHQPQHFGDGTRLSIL.

The CDR3 spells CASSSGTGRTGANVLTF. CDR3 bases: TGTGCCAGCAGCTCAGGGACAGGGCGAACTGGGGCCAACGTCCTGACTTTC. J is TRBJ2-6 and V is TRBV11-3, with 9 bases identical to TRBD1. V was clipped by 4 bases and J by 2 bases; unmatched bases: 6. This CDR3 is built from 17 residues. Germline CDR1 is SGHNT and CDR2 is YENEEA.

This chain connects TRBV18 to TRBJ2-7; perhaps TRBD2 as D (6 bases). CDR1 and CDR2 from the germline V gene are KGHSH and LQKENI. CDR3 length equals 16 residues. Trimming shortened V by 3 bases and J by 6 bases, and 21 bases separated the two germline ends. CDR3 sequence reads: CASSPRTSPGGAEQYF. The CDR3 DNA is TGTGCCAGCTCACCTCGTACGTCCCCCGGAGGGGCCGAGCAGTACTTC.

This clone was counted many times. The chain joins TRBV5-1 to TRBJ2-3; unclear D gene. Germline V CDR1 and CDR2: SGHRS, YFSETQ. The CDR3 length is 14 residues. Trimming pared 0 bases from V and 3 bases from J, leaving 8 bases between. CDR3 sequence: CASSLAVVTDTQYF. As DNA, the CDR3 is TGCGCCAGCAGCTTGGCCGTTGTAACAGATACGCAGTATTTT.

The table lists this clone with a few counts. The chain joins TRBV7-9 to TRBJ2-2; TRBD2 aligns across 9 bases. The CDR3 is 17 amino acids. V gave up 4 bases and J gave up 1 base; unmatched junction bases: 7. Germline V gene lookup returns CDR1 SEHNR and CDR2 FQNEAQ (reference sequence). The CDR3 protein is CASSSTLAGMNTGELFF. CDR3 coding DNA: TGTGCCAGCAGCTCAACCCTAGCGGGGATGAACACCGGGGAGCTGTTTTTT.

This clone has only a few counts. V is TRBV6-6 and J is TRBJ2-7, with D uncertain. CDR1 and CDR2 (germline): MNHNY, SVGAGI (reference sequence). V dropped 5 bases and J dropped 3 bases, with 14 bases sitting between them. The CDR3 spans 14 residues. The CDR3 loop reads CASSTIPGYYEQYF. In DNA form, the CDR3 reads TGTGCCAGCAGTACGATACCAGGATACTACGAGCAGTACTTC.

This rearrangement joins TRBV28 to TRBJ1-6; 11 bases align to TRBD1. Germline CDR1 and CDR2: MDHEN and SYDVKM. J gave up 9 bases and V 5 bases, and 9 bases lay outside the gene matches. CDR3 length equals 16 residues. The CDR3 is CASSLPGQGGSSPLHF. For the CDR3, the DNA is TGTGCCAGCAGTCTTCCGGGACAGGGGGGAAGTTCACCCCTCCACTTT.

In this sample, this clone turned up once. This chain joins TRBV15 and TRBJ1-2; the D is unclear. The germline gives CDR1 LNHNV, CDR2 YYDKDF (reference sequence). V lost 5 bases and J lost 4, with 14 bases in between. The CDR3 contains 14 residues. The CDR3: CATSPATVFYGYTF. The CDR3 DNA reads as TGTGCCACCAGCCCTGCTACAGTGTTCTATGGCTACACCTTC.

This clone was seen ten or more times. The chain carries TRBV18 and TRBJ2-1; 8 nucleotides agree with TRBD2. With V trimmed by 0 bases and J by 7 bases, 8 bases remained unmatched. This CDR3 has 16 residues. Looked up from germline, CDR1 is KGHSH and CDR2 is LQKENI. CDR3 region: CASSPPGLVSGNEQFF. The DNA for the CDR3 is TGTGCCAGCTCACCACCGGGACTAGTTTCGGGAAATGAGCAGTTCTTC.

V and J are TRBV28 and TRBJ1-5; the match to TRBD1 covers 7 bases. CDR1 is MDHEN and CDR2 is SYDVKM in the germline V gene. The trim removed 6 bases at V and 2 bases at J, leaving 7 bases unmatched. CDR3 length: 15 residues. CDR3 DNA sequence: TGTGCCAGCAGACTACGACAGGGAGGCAATCAGCCCCAGCATTTT. It encodes CASRLRQGGNQPQHF. Looking up the rest from reference TRBV28 and TRBJ1-5 gives the full variable domain: DVKVTQSSRYLVKRTGEKVFLECVQDMDHENMFWYRQDPGLGLRLIYFSYDVKMKEKGDIPEGYSVSREKKERFSLILESASTNQTSMYLCASRLRQGGNQPQHFGDGTRLSIL.

This sequence joins TRBV9 and TRBJ1-3; D unresolved. Germline CDR1 SGDLS, CDR2 YYNGEE. Trimming shortened V by 3 bases and J by 4 bases, and 20 bases separated the two germline ends. The CDR3 sequence is 17 residues long. The CDR3 nucleotides read TGTGCCAGCAGCGCCCAGCAGGTTACCTCTGCCGGAAACACCATATATTTT. Protein sequence: CASSAQQVTSAGNTIYF.

The chain couples TRBV6-6 to TRBJ1-1, with D tentatively TRBD1 (6 bases). The germline V and J ends were trimmed by 6 bases and 3 bases, with 17 bases remaining between them. Germline CDR1 and CDR2: MNHNY and SVGAGI (reference sequence). This CDR3 region has 15 residues. The CDR3 DNA reads as TGTGCCAGCAGACACGATCACAGGGATCACACTGAAGCTTTCTTT. Its protein product is CASRHDHRDHTEAFF.